The 32 T cell receptor beta chains reported below all come from one sample, sequenced in a study of T cell changes during pregnancy in multiple sclerosis. Repertoires were generated with immunoSEQ multiplex PCR, while TCRdb's copy carries only in-frame clones and drops some. The sample has about 32,000 clones; 80% to 90% are singletons. Sequenced here: CD8+ T cells from peripheral blood mononuclear cells, sampled in the second trimester of pregnancy. The receptor set was obtained from a female donor with multiple sclerosis, enrolled in a pregnancy study.

This clone was observed a few times. This chain links TRBV11-2 with TRBJ1-1; no definite D call. The CDR3 covers 12 residues. Trimming took off 2 bases at V and 6 bases at J, with 7 bases between the two ends. The V gene's germline CDR1 is SGHAT and CDR2 FQNNGV. The DNA of the CDR3 is TGTGCCAGCAGCTTAATCCCTGCTGAAGCTTTCTTT. Protein: CASSLIPAEAFF.

This chain joins TRBV27 and TRBJ2-3; 7 bases agree with TRBD1. Germline V gives CDR1 MNHEY, CDR2 SMNVEV (reference sequence). Trimming at V came to 5 bases and at J to 5 bases, leaving 7 bases not matched to a gene. The CDR3 consists of 14 residues. The CDR3 DNA reads as TGTGCCAGCAGTCCAAGGGGGCGTGTAGATACGCAGTATTTT. Translated: CASSPRGRVDTQYF.

The chain recombines TRBV7-9 with TRBJ2-3; the match to TRBD1 covers 9 bases. This CDR3 contains 16 residues. CDR1 SEHNR and CDR2 FQNEAQ come from the germline V gene (reference sequence). J was trimmed by 0 bases and V by 5 bases; bases with no gene match: 6. The CDR3 sequence is CASSPTGTGSTDTQYF. The DNA of the CDR3 is TGTGCCAGCAGCCCTACCGGGACAGGGAGCACAGATACGCAGTATTTT.

This clone was counted once. The chain employs TRBV9 and TRBJ2-6, with 8 bases identical to TRBD2. The length of the CDR3 is 19 residues. V shed 2 bases, J shed 3 bases, and the junction held 13 bases outside the gene matches. CDR1 is SGDLS, CDR2 YYNGEE, per germline. The CDR3 protein is CASSVDGTRISNGANVLTF. CDR3 DNA sequence: TGTGCCAGCAGCGTGGACGGGACTAGAATATCTAATGGGGCCAACGTCCTGACTTTC. The whole variable domain, filled in from reference TRBV9 and TRBJ2-6, reads DSGVTQTPKHLITATGQRVTLRCSPRSGDLSVYWYQQSLDQGLQFLIQYYNGEERAKGNILERFSAQQFPDLHSELNLSSLELGDSALYFCASSVDGTRISNGANVLTFGAGSRLTVL.

The chain joins TRBV7-2 to TRBJ2-7, with 11 bases matching TRBD2. This CDR3 comprises 15 residues. The germline CDR1 and CDR2 sequences are SGHTA and FQGNSA. V shed 2 bases and J 4 bases; nucleotides not matched to a gene: 4. DNA of the CDR3: TGTGCCAGCAGCTTATTAGGGACTAGCGGATACGAGCAGTACTTC. Its protein is CASSLLGTSGYEQYF.

The V and J genes are TRBV19 and TRBJ1-2, with a weak D call TRBD1 (6 bases). Germline CDR1 LNHDA, CDR2 SQIVND (reference sequence). The V end lost 4 bases, the J end lost 4 bases, and 19 bases lay between the germline ends. The CDR3 contains 16 residues. CDR3 region: CASSNKLQGRGYGYTF. Written as DNA, the CDR3 is TGTGCCAGTAGTAACAAACTACAGGGAAGAGGCTATGGCTACACCTTC.

The rearrangement joins TRBV4-1 to TRBJ2-7; D not certain. The V end was cut by 0 bases, the J end by 0 bases, with 9 bases between. The CDR3 covers 15 residues. Looked up from germline, CDR1 is MGHRA and CDR2 is YSYEKL. The DNA of the CDR3 is TGCGCCAGCAGCCAAGAGGCACGCTTCTCCTACGAGCAGTACTTC. Protein: CASSQEARFSYEQYF.

V is TRBV4-1 and J is TRBJ1-2; D is perhaps TRBD1 (5 bases). The CDR3 runs 14 residues. CDR1 MGHRA and CDR2 YSYEKL come from the germline V gene. Trimming removed 4 bases from V and 1 base from J, with 10 bases in between. The CDR3 DNA follows: TGCGCCAGCAGCCCCGTGACAGTTAACTATGGCTACACCTTC. It translates to CASSPVTVNYGYTF.

V is TRBV10-2 and J is TRBJ2-7; 7 positions agree with TRBD1. Germline assignment: CDR1 WSHSY and CDR2 SAAADI. With V trimmed by 4 bases and J by 4 bases, 7 bases remained unmatched. The CDR3 totals 14 residues. CDR3 in DNA: TGCGCCAGCAGTGGGGACAGCCGGGTGTACGAGCAGTACTTC. It specifies CASSGDSRVYEQYF.

The chain couples TRBV27 to TRBJ1-4, with D tentatively TRBD1 (5 bases). The CDR3 has 14 amino acids. In germline, CDR1 is MNHEY, CDR2 SMNVEV (reference sequence). V lost 6 bases, J lost 7 bases, and 15 bases lay in between. The CDR3 reads CASSSGLGGEKLFF. As DNA, the CDR3 is TGTGCCAGCAGCTCGGGACTGGGGGGTGAAAAACTGTTTTTT.

The J gene is TRBJ2-5, the V gene TRBV4-1; 9 positions agree with TRBD2. V trimming: 1 base; J trimming: 7 bases; junction bases outside the gene matches: 4. The CDR3 runs 14 residues. Germline loops: CDR1 MGHRA, CDR2 YSYEKL. CDR3 loop: CASSQGRGGATQYF. The CDR3 DNA reads as TGCGCCAGCAGCCAAGGACGCGGGGGGGCGACCCAGTACTTC.

The chain joins TRBV9 to TRBJ2-4; D call uncertain. Per germline, CDR1 SGDLS and CDR2 YYNGEE. The CDR3 is 14 residues long. Trimming removed 3 bases at V and 0 bases at J, with 7 bases between. The CDR3 reads CASSDSGAKNIQYF. In DNA form, the CDR3 reads TGTGCCAGCAGCGACTCGGGAGCCAAAAACATTCAGTACTTC.

This chain uses TRBV5-1 with TRBJ2-1; tentatively, D is TRBD1 (8 bases). Trimming removed 1 base from V and 3 bases from J, with 11 bases in between. This CDR3 has 15 residues. Germline V lookup: CDR1 SGHRS, CDR2 YFSETQ. DNA for the CDR3: TGCGCCAGCAGCTTGACAGGGGGGGTCTACAATGAGCAGTTCTTC. It specifies CASSLTGGVYNEQFF.

As DNA, the CDR3 is TGTGCCAGCAGTTCCCATTCCTACGAGCAGTACTTC. This gives the protein CASSSHSYEQYF. The J gene is TRBJ2-7, the V gene TRBV6-6; D unresolved. CDR1 is MNHNY and CDR2 is SVGAGI in the germline V gene (reference sequence). Trimming removed 4 bases at V and 1 base at J, with 5 bases between. This CDR3 is built from 12 residues.

V is TRBV11-2 and J is TRBJ2-4; possible D gene TRBD1, 5 bases. This CDR3 spans 18 amino acids. V lost 3 bases to trimming and J lost 0 bases, with 18 bases between them. CDR1 is SGHAT and CDR2 is FQNNGV in the germline V gene. CDR3 residues: CASSFGAGPLLAKNIQYF. The CDR3 DNA reads TGTGCCAGCAGCTTTGGGGCAGGCCCGCTTCTAGCCAAAAACATTCAGTACTTC.

The chain links TRBV7-9 to TRBJ2-1; TRBD2 is a possible D gene (6 bases). V was pared by 6 bases and J by 4 bases, with 19 bases between. The CDR3 extends over 16 amino acids. Germline V CDR1 and CDR2: SEHNR, FQNEAQ (reference sequence). The CDR3: CASSPRRGGEYNEQFF. The DNA for the CDR3 is TGTGCCAGCAGTCCACGGCGGGGCGGCGAATACAATGAGCAGTTCTTC.

This chain joins TRBV6-1 and TRBJ1-5; 7 bases line up with TRBD1. CDR3 size: 15 residues. The junction had 4 bases not matched to a gene; V was cut back by 5 bases and J by 0 bases. CDR1 is MNHNS and CDR2 is SASEGT in the germline V gene. The CDR3: CASSLDRNSNQPQHF. The DNA of the CDR3 is TGTGCCAGCAGTCTGGACAGGAATAGCAATCAGCCCCAGCATTTT.

The chain links TRBV7-9 to TRBJ1-5; no clear D. The V and J ends lost 4 bases and 4 bases respectively, with 5 bases between them. Per the germline V gene, CDR1 is SEHNR and CDR2 is FQNEAQ (reference sequence). The CDR3 sequence is 12 residues long. As DNA, the CDR3 is TGTGCCAGCAGCTCCCTTAATCAGCCCCAGCATTTT. Its protein product is CASSSLNQPQHF.

This clone showed up just once. The chain uses TRBV27 and TRBJ2-3; 9 nucleotides agree with TRBD1. J lost 8 bases, V lost 6 bases, and 12 bases had no gene match. Germline V lookup: CDR1 MNHEY, CDR2 SMNVEV (reference sequence). The CDR3 spans 15 residues. The CDR3 spells CASSLVGQGATTQYF. DNA for the CDR3: TGTGCCAGCAGCTTAGTGGGACAGGGTGCAACTACGCAGTATTTT.

The rearrangement joins TRBV5-3 to TRBJ2-2, with 11 bases that match TRBD1. TRBV5-3 belongs to the ORF category, with a function that is uncertain. CDR3 length: 16 amino acids. The J segment lost 7 bases and the V segment lost 2 bases, leaving 7 bases of the junction unmatched. CDR3 sequence (DNA): TGTGCCAGAAGCTTCGGGACAGGGGGTTTTGGCGGGGAGCTGTTTTTT. Protein product: CARSFGTGGFGGELFF.

V gene TRBV4-1 combines with J gene TRBJ2-1; TRBD2 agrees at 8 bases. V lost 0 bases to trimming and J lost 3 bases; unmatched junction nucleotides: 7. This CDR3 has 17 amino acids. Germline loops: CDR1 MGHRA, CDR2 YSYEKL. In DNA form, the CDR3 reads TGCGCCAGCAGCCAAGAAGCCACTAGCGGCTACTACAATGAGCAGTTCTTC. The encoded protein is CASSQEATSGYYNEQFF.

The CDR3 DNA is TGTGCCTGGAGCGAGGGCGTCAAAGGCGAGCAGTACTTC. It codes for CAWSEGVKGEQYF. The chain employs TRBV30 and TRBJ2-7; maybe TRBD2 (5 bases). The CDR3 totals 13 residues. Trimming shortened V by 3 bases and J by 6 bases, and 15 bases separated the two germline ends. CDR1 and CDR2 from the germline V gene are GTSNPN and SVGIG (reference sequence). Together with reference TRBV30 and TRBJ2-7, the CDR3 gives the full variable domain: SQTIHQWPATLVQPVGSPLSLECTVEGTSNPNLYWYRQAAGRGLQLLFYSVGIGQISSEVPQNLSASRPQDRQFILSSKKLLLSDSGFYLCAWSEGVKGEQYFGPGTRLTVT.

The chain recombines TRBV5-6 with TRBJ2-7, with unresolved D. The CDR3 sequence is 14 residues long. V dropped 0 bases and J dropped 4 bases, with 11 bases sitting between them. Germline V gives CDR1 SGHDT, CDR2 YYEEEE. The CDR3: CASSLGQAPYEQYF. The CDR3 bases are TGTGCCAGCAGCTTGGGCCAGGCTCCGTACGAGCAGTACTTC.

The chain employs TRBV5-1 and TRBJ2-1, with a tentative D call TRBD2 (6 bases). V lost 3 bases and J 9 bases, leaving 22 bases between the germline ends. The CDR3 sequence is 16 residues long. Germline assignment: CDR1 SGHRS and CDR2 YFSETQ. Here the CDR3 reads CASSWKGGERQSEQFF. CDR3 bases: TGCGCCAGCAGCTGGAAAGGCGGGGAGAGACAAAGTGAGCAGTTCTTC.

The V call is TRBV6-4, the J call TRBJ2-3; possibly TRBD2 for D (7 bases). Germline CDR1 MRHNA, CDR2 SNTAGT. Trimming took off 6 bases at V and 1 base at J, with 14 bases between the two ends. The length of the CDR3 is 15 residues. The CDR3 nucleotides are TGTGCCAGCAGGGTAGGGAGGGGGGGCACAGATACGCAGTATTTT. It codes for CASRVGRGGTDTQYF.

The chain is built from TRBV2 and TRBJ1-1, with D maybe TRBD1 (6 bases). Germline V lookup: CDR1 SNHLY, CDR2 FYNNEI. Trimming took 5 bases from V and 4 from J, leaving 14 bases between them. This CDR3 is 14 amino acids long. CDR3 amino acids: CASSLGAGATEAFF. The CDR3 DNA reads TGTGCCAGCAGTTTAGGGGCAGGGGCCACTGAAGCTTTCTTT.

The chain joins TRBV12-1 to TRBJ2-1; the table's D call TRBD1 went unverified against the DNA. TRBV12-1 is annotated as a pseudogene. CDR3 length: 17 residues. The CDR3 DNA reads as TGTGCCAGCAGCTTTCCCGGACAGCCTCGCTCCTACAATGAGCAGTTCTTC. This translates into CASSFPGQPRSYNEQFF.

This clone has just a few counts. The chain couples TRBV9 to TRBJ2-1, with a weak D call TRBD1 (6 bases). Germline V gene lookup returns CDR1 SGDLS and CDR2 YYNGEE. The CDR3 is 14 amino acids. V was shortened by 3 bases and J by 7 bases, with 14 bases between the two germline ends. Here the CDR3 reads CASSAWDNSNEQFF. CDR3 nucleotide sequence: TGTGCCAGCAGCGCGTGGGACAACTCAAATGAGCAGTTCTTC. Variable domain in full (rest from reference TRBV9 and TRBJ2-1): DSGVTQTPKHLITATGQRVTLRCSPRSGDLSVYWYQQSLDQGLQFLIQYYNGEERAKGNILERFSAQQFPDLHSELNLSSLELGDSALYFCASSAWDNSNEQFFGPGTRLTVL.

This clone was observed once. The chain carries TRBV9 and TRBJ1-2; the D gene is possibly TRBD1 (6 bases). Trimming left V 0 bases short and J 5 bases short, with 8 bases between. CDR3 length: 13 residues. Germline CDR1 is SGDLS and CDR2 is YYNGEE. CDR3 coding DNA: TGTGCCAGCAGCGTAGCAGGGGAGTATGGCTACACCTTC. Translated: CASSVAGEYGYTF.

In its sample, this clone was seen once. V is TRBV2 and J is TRBJ2-3, with 10 bases matching TRBD2. Trimming removed 2 bases from V and 1 base from J; junction bases left unmatched: 3. The CDR3 is 16 residues long. Germline CDR1 reads SNHLY; CDR2 reads FYNNEI. The CDR3 sequence is CASSEKAGGGTDTQYF. DNA of the CDR3: TGTGCCAGCAGTGAAAAAGCGGGAGGGGGCACAGATACGCAGTATTTT. The full variable domain, in which reference TRBV2 and TRBJ2-3 provide the parts outside the CDR3, is EPEVTQTPSHQVTQMGQEVILRCVPISNHLYFYWYRQILGQKVEFLVSFYNNEISEKSEIFDDQFSVERPDGSNFTLKIRSTKLEDSAMYFCASSEKAGGGTDTQYFGPGTRLTVL.

This sequence joins TRBV2 and TRBJ2-5; D is perhaps TRBD2 (6 bases). The V end was cut by 1 base, the J end by 4 bases, with 13 bases between. The germline V gene encodes CDR1 SNHLY and CDR2 FYNNEI. The length of the CDR3 is 15 residues. The CDR3 bases are TGTGCCAGCAGTGAAGTTCCGGGGGTTTTAGAGACCCAGTACTTC. Translation: CASSEVPGVLETQYF.

The chain links TRBV4-1 to TRBJ1-1, with D tentatively TRBD1 (5 bases). Germline CDR1 is MGHRA and CDR2 is YSYEKL. V lost 1 base to trimming and J lost 6 bases, with 18 bases between them. The CDR3 runs to 16 residues. The CDR3 loop reads CASSQVWGAGVSEAFF. The CDR3 region has the DNA TGCGCCAGCAGCCAAGTTTGGGGCGCAGGCGTCTCTGAAGCTTTCTTT.